This T cell receptor beta chain was profiled in a study of identical twins. The donors were all healthy and Caucasian. Study observations and caveats: Among monozygotic twins, out-of-frame TCR alpha sharing exceeded what models predicted. Donors were not followed over many years; analysis was cross-sectional.

cDNA molecules carried unique molecular identifiers, and template switching added a universal primer site. One entry per CDR3 protein, called by TCRdb with MiXCR from the 5' RACE reads. The table shows under 350,000 distinct CDR3 sequences, with roughly 10% occurring only once. This clonotype showed up just a few times. Its antigen is currently unknown. The same sample was also used in a study of yellow fever vaccine responses in identical twins.

Sample: CD8+ T cells sorted from blood. This receptor was taken from a woman aged 18-29 years in good health.

The CDR3 protein is CATYPLGIKETQYF. CDR3 sequence (DNA): TGTGCCACCTACCCACTAGGCATCAAAGAGACCCAGTACTTC. This rearrangement joins TRBV28 to TRBJ2-5; D might be TRBD2 (5 bases). CDR1 MDHEN and CDR2 SYDVKM come from the germline V gene. The germline V and J ends were trimmed by 10 bases and 3 bases, with 18 bases remaining between them. The CDR3 runs to 14 residues.